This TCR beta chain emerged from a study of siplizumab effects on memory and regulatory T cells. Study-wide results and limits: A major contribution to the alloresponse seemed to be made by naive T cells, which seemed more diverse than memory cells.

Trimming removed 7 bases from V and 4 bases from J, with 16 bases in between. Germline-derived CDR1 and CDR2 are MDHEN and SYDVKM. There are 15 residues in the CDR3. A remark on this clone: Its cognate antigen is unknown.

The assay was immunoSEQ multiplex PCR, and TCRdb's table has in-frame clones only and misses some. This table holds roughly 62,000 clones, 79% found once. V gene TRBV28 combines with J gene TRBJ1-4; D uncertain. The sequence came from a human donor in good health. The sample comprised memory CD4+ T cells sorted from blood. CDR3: CASTTPAGYNEKLFF. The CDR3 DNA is TGTGCCAGCACCACCCCCGCGGGGTATAATGAAAAACTGTTTTTT.